These 28 T cell receptor beta chains were all obtained from the same sample, sequenced in a study of control samples from healthy donors and cancer patients (dated by TCRdb to the early 2020s). Receptor libraries were prepared by the immunoSEQ multiplex PCR assay. Imported from immuneACCESS, the table was reduced by TCRdb to in-frame sequences with V and J called. These copies leave out some clones; in studies compared against another copy, an unresolved V gene accounts for under half, and the cause of the remainder is not known. The sample profile shows over 50,000 clones; 80% of them were found once. The ten largest account for 10% of the sample. Material for sequencing was blood. All receptors derive from a man between 65 and 80 years old in good health.

The chain employs TRBV2 and TRBJ1-5; D is unclear. Deletions cut 8 bases from V and 1 base from J, with 18 bases between. CDR1 is SNHLY, CDR2 FYNNEI, per germline. The length of the CDR3 is 16 residues. The DNA for the CDR3 is TGTGCCAGCCAAAGATCCCAGGAAATGAGCAATCAGCCCCAGCATTTT. Translating gives CASQRSQEMSNQPQHF.

The chain is built from TRBV9 and TRBJ2-1; D may be TRBD1 (5 bases). Germline CDR1 reads SGDLS; CDR2 reads YYNGEE. The germline V and J ends were trimmed by 3 bases and 2 bases, with 12 bases remaining between them. The CDR3 runs 15 residues. In DNA, the CDR3 is TGTGCCAGCAGCGCCCAGGGTTCCCCCTACAATGAGCAGTTCTTC. Its translation: CASSAQGSPYNEQFF.

This chain uses TRBV29-1 with TRBJ1-4; tentatively, D is TRBD1 (5 bases). Trimming removed 6 bases at V and 3 bases at J, with 11 bases between. Germline V gene sequence: CDR1 SQVTM, CDR2 ANQGSEA. CDR3 length equals 13 residues. Written as DNA, the CDR3 is TGCAGCGTGGTGGGGCCCGCTAATGAAAAACTGTTTTTT. This codes for CSVVGPANEKLFF. Drawing the rest from reference TRBV29-1 and TRBJ1-4, the complete variable domain is SAVISQKPSRDICQRGTSLTIQCQVDSQVTMMFWYRQQPGQSLTLIATANQGSEATYESGFVIDKFPISRPNLTFSTLTVSNMSPEDSSIYLCSVVGPANEKLFFGSGTQLSVL.

The chain carries TRBV6-5 and TRBJ2-2; D gene uncertain. The V and J ends lost 6 bases and 1 base respectively, with 12 bases between them. Germline V CDR1 and CDR2: MNHEY, SVGAGI. This CDR3 comprises 15 residues. The CDR3 loop is CASSRNPENTGELFF. CDR3 in DNA: TGTGCCAGCAGCCGGAACCCTGAGAACACCGGGGAGCTGTTTTTT.

The V and J genes are TRBV2 and TRBJ1-6; TRBD1 matches 9 bases. J gave up 9 bases and V 6 bases, and 6 bases lay outside the gene matches. From germline, CDR1 is SNHLY and CDR2 FYNNEI. The CDR3 is made up of 14 amino acids. The CDR3 sequence is CASRQDRGLSPLHF. The CDR3 DNA follows: TGTGCCAGCAGACAGGACAGGGGTCTTTCACCCCTCCACTTT.

The CDR3 is CASSRGPPGEKLFF. The CDR3 DNA reads TGTGCCAGCAGCAGAGGGCCCCCAGGGGAAAAACTGTTTTTT. The J gene is TRBJ1-4, the V gene TRBV28; TRBD1 might be the D (5 bases). V dropped 6 bases and J dropped 8 bases, with 16 bases sitting between them. The germline gives CDR1 MDHEN, CDR2 SYDVKM. This CDR3 is 14 amino acids long.

This clone was recorded a few times. The chain is built from TRBV30 and TRBJ2-1; no clear D. CDR3 length: 15 residues. V was shortened by 0 bases and J by 4 bases, with 13 bases between the two germline ends. Germline values: CDR1 GTSNPN, CDR2 SVGIG (reference sequence). The CDR3 coding sequence is TGTGCCTGGAGTGTGGAGAGGAGTATTTACAATGAGCAGTTCTTC. It translates to CAWSVERSIYNEQFF.

The V gene is TRBV30, the J gene TRBJ2-1; TRBD2 agrees at 13 bases. Germline CDR1 reads GTSNPN; CDR2 reads SVGIG (reference sequence). This CDR3 is built from 16 residues. With 0 bases clipped from V and 3 bases from J, the junction kept 2 bases outside the gene matches. CDR3 in DNA: TGTGCCTGGAGTGTCAGGACTAGCGGGGGCTACAATGAGCAGTTCTTC. Translation: CAWSVRTSGGYNEQFF.

The V gene is TRBV29-1, the J gene TRBJ2-5; D gene unclear. The CDR3 spans 10 residues. Germline values: CDR1 SQVTM, CDR2 ANQGSEA. CDR3 sequence: CREMGETQYF. The CDR3 DNA reads TGCCGAGAGATGGGAGAGACCCAGTACTTC.

This chain connects TRBV11-3 to TRBJ2-5; 8 bases map to TRBD1. This CDR3 has 15 residues. The trim removed 1 base at V and 5 bases at J, leaving 6 bases unmatched. CDR1 and CDR2 (germline): SGHNT, YENEEA. The CDR3, as DNA: TGTGCCAGCAGCTTAGGACAGGGGAGTACGGAGACCCAGTACTTC. It is translated as CASSLGQGSTETQYF.

Here the CDR3 DNA reads TGTGCCAGCAGCTTGTCCCTGGGGCAGACTAGCACAGATACGCAGTATTTT. It yields the protein CASSLSLGQTSTDTQYF. This chain uses TRBV5-4 with TRBJ2-3, with TRBD1 as a possible D gene (5 bases). The CDR3 sequence is 17 residues long. V was clipped by 1 base and J by 0 bases, with 15 bases between them. Per germline, CDR1 SGHNT and CDR2 YYREEE (reference sequence).

The CDR3 region has the DNA TGTGCCAGCAACCCAGGGGTAGCGTGGGCCAATGAGCAGTTCTTC. Translating it yields CASNPGVAWANEQFF. The rearrangement uses TRBV27 and TRBJ2-1, with a weak D call TRBD1 (6 bases). The CDR3 has 15 amino acids. Deletions cut 7 bases from V and 6 bases from J, with 19 bases between. Germline CDR1 reads MNHEY; CDR2 reads SMNVEV (reference sequence).

V and J are TRBV2 and TRBJ2-3; 10 nucleotides align to TRBD1. J was trimmed by 3 bases and V by 5 bases; bases with no gene match: 5. The CDR3 covers 15 residues. The germline CDR1 and CDR2 sequences are SNHLY and FYNNEI. The CDR3 DNA reads as TGTGCCAGCAGTCTATGGGGACAGGGGACAGATACGCAGTATTTT. This sequence encodes CASSLWGQGTDTQYF.

This chain connects TRBV15 to TRBJ2-3, with TRBD2 identical over 8 bases. The trim removed 1 base at V and 1 base at J, leaving 4 bases unmatched. Germline V lookup: CDR1 LNHNV, CDR2 YYDKDF (reference sequence). This CDR3 spans 16 amino acids. The CDR3 region has the DNA TGTGCCACCAGCAGAGGGGGGCGGGGGGGCACAGATACGCAGTATTTT. Amino acids: CATSRGGRGGTDTQYF.

This clone has only one observation. This chain connects TRBV29-1 to TRBJ2-3, with D possibly TRBD1 on 5 matching bases. Trimming stripped 4 bases from V and 5 bases from J, with 22 bases between. CDR1 and CDR2 (germline): SQVTM, ANQGSEA. This CDR3 has 16 residues. The CDR3 coding sequence is TGCAGCGTTGGCCCTCGATGGGGCGGTTGGGAAGATACGCAGTATTTT. Its translation: CSVGPRWGGWEDTQYF.

V gene TRBV5-1 combines with J gene TRBJ2-1; 7 bases fit TRBD2. CDR1 is SGHRS and CDR2 is YFSETQ in the germline V gene. The CDR3 spans 12 residues. V lost 5 bases, J lost 16 bases, and 12 bases stayed unmatched. The DNA for the CDR3 is TGCGCCAGCAGTCTCGCGGGGGATCTTCGATTCTTC. Its protein is CASSLAGDLRFF.

The chain joins TRBV18 to TRBJ1-1; D is uncertain. The V end was cut by 2 bases, the J end by 0 bases, with 10 bases between. CDR1 KGHSH and CDR2 LQKENI come from the germline V gene. The CDR3 runs to 15 residues. CDR3 amino acids: CASSPNREMNTEAFF. The CDR3 coding sequence is TGTGCCAGCTCACCAAACAGAGAGATGAACACTGAAGCTTTCTTT.

The chain links TRBV2 to TRBJ1-4, with unresolved D. The V gene's germline CDR1 is SNHLY and CDR2 FYNNEI. The CDR3 is made up of 14 amino acids. Trimming shortened V by 6 bases and J by 0 bases, and 8 bases separated the two germline ends. The CDR3 reads CASRVRSTNEKLFF. The CDR3 DNA sequence: TGTGCCAGCAGGGTCCGGTCAACTAATGAAAAACTGTTTTTT.

Remarks on this clone: Distinct nucleotide sequences in the sample also encode this CDR3. J is TRBJ1-2 and V is TRBV5-1; TRBD1 matches 7 bases. The trim removed 4 bases at V and 7 bases at J, leaving 13 bases unmatched. Germline values: CDR1 SGHRS, CDR2 YFSETQ. The CDR3 is 15 amino acids. The CDR3 reads CASSTTGTRVGGYTF. The CDR3 DNA reads as TGCGCCAGCAGCACGACAGGGACCCGTGTCGGTGGCTACACCTTC.

This clone was counted only a few times. The gene calls are TRBV15 and TRBJ1-1; tentative D call: TRBD1 (6 bases). This CDR3 is built from 18 residues. Trimming took 1 base from V and 0 from J, leaving 18 bases between them. In germline, CDR1 is LNHNV, CDR2 YYDKDF (reference sequence). Here the CDR3 reads CATSRVYPGEWMNTEAFF. DNA of the CDR3: TGTGCCACCAGCAGAGTATACCCAGGGGAATGGATGAACACTGAAGCTTTCTTT.

The V call is TRBV13, the J call TRBJ2-5, with 14 bases matching TRBD2. Germline CDR1 PRHDT, CDR2 FYEKMQ (reference sequence). This CDR3 spans 17 amino acids. Trimming at V came to 3 bases and at J to 3 bases, leaving 6 bases not matched to a gene. CDR3 sequence: CASSFTGLAGGKETQYF. The DNA of the CDR3 is TGTGCCAGCAGCTTCACCGGACTAGCGGGGGGTAAAGAGACCCAGTACTTC.

The genes are TRBV4-1 and TRBJ1-2; the D is unclear. CDR3 length equals 16 residues. CDR1 is MGHRA and CDR2 is YSYEKL in the germline V gene. The V end was cut by 0 bases, the J end by 1 base, with 12 bases between. This chain's CDR3 is CASSQDLTKVNYGYTF. The CDR3 DNA follows: TGCGCCAGCAGCCAAGATCTTACGAAGGTTAACTATGGCTACACCTTC.

The V call is TRBV24-1, the J call TRBJ2-3, with 13 bases matching TRBD2. V lost 4 bases to trimming and J lost 0 bases; unmatched junction nucleotides: 6. In germline, CDR1 is KGHDR, CDR2 SFDVKD. CDR3 length equals 18 residues. The CDR3 spells CATSERPGLAGSTDTQYF. CDR3 in DNA: TGTGCCACCAGTGAGAGACCGGGACTAGCGGGGAGCACAGATACGCAGTATTTT.

V and J are TRBV15 and TRBJ1-4; maybe TRBD1 (5 bases). This CDR3 is built from 14 residues. Germline V lookup: CDR1 LNHNV, CDR2 YYDKDF (reference sequence). V was cut by 3 bases and J by 5 bases, with 10 bases left in between. CDR3 bases: TGTGCCACCAGCAGGTGGGGGATCAATGAAAAACTGTTTTTT. Its translation is CATSRWGINEKLFF.

The chain couples TRBV5-4 to TRBJ2-1; tentative D call: TRBD2 (5 bases). The CDR3 runs 15 residues. Trimming removed 4 bases from V and 5 bases from J, with 16 bases in between. CDR1 and CDR2 from the germline V gene are SGHNT and YYREEE (reference sequence). The CDR3 DNA follows: TGTGCCAGCAGCCGGGATGTTAGTAGGGACAATGAGCAGTTCTTC. Protein sequence: CASSRDVSRDNEQFF.

The chain carries TRBV3-1 (or the pseudogene TRBV3-2) and TRBJ1-1; D unclear. Germline CDR1 is LGHDT and CDR2 is YNNKEL (reference sequence). V lost 1 base and J lost 0, with 6 bases in between. The CDR3 totals 14 residues. Here the CDR3 DNA reads TGTGCCAGCAGCCAAGCCCACCTGAACACTGAAGCTTTCTTT. Protein: CASSQAHLNTEAFF.

The rearrangement uses TRBV28 and TRBJ2-3; TRBD2 agrees at 8 bases. The junction had 2 bases not matched to a gene; V was cut back by 2 bases and J by 1 base. The V gene's germline CDR1 is MDHEN and CDR2 SYDVKM. This CDR3 contains 15 residues. This chain's CDR3 is CASSLTGGGTDTQYF. As DNA, the CDR3 is TGTGCCAGCAGTTTAACGGGAGGGGGCACAGATACGCAGTATTTT.

The V call is TRBV3-1 (or the pseudogene TRBV3-2), the J call TRBJ1-2; TRBD1 agrees at 8 bases. This CDR3 is built from 15 residues. The germline V gene encodes CDR1 LGHDT and CDR2 YNNKEL (reference sequence). V shed 8 bases and J 6 bases; nucleotides not matched to a gene: 14. For the CDR3, the DNA is TGTGCCAGCGGGGGGACAGGCGGGTCCGCCGATGGCTACACCTTC. It encodes CASGGTGGSADGYTF.